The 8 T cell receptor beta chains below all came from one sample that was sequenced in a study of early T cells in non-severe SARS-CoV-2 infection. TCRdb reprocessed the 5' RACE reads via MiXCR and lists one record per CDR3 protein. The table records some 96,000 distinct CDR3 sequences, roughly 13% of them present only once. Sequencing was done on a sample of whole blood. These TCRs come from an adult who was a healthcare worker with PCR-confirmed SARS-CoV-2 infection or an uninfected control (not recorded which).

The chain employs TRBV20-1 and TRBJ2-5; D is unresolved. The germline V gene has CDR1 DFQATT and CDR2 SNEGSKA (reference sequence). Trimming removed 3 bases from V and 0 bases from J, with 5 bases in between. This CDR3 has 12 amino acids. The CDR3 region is CSARGNQETQYF. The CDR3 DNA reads TGCAGTGCTAGGGGGAACCAAGAGACCCAGTACTTC.

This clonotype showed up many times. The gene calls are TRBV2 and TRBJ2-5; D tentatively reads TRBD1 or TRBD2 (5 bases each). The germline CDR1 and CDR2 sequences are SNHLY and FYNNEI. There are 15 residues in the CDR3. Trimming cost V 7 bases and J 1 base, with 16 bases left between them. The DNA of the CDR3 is TGTGCCAGCAATATGGGACCGGGATTCCAAGAGACCCAGTACTTC. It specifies CASNMGPGFQETQYF.

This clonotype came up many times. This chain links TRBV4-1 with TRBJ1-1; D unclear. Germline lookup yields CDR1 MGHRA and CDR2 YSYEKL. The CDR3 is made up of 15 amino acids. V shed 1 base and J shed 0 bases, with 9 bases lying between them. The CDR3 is CASSQVPDVNTEAFF. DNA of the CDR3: TGCGCCAGCAGCCAAGTGCCGGACGTGAACACTGAAGCTTTCTTT.

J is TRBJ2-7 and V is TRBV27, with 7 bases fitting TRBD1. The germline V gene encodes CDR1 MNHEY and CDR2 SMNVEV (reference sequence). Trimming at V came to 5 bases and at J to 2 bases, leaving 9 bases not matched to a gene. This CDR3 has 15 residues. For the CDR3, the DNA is TGTGCCAGCAGTCTACACAGGGGCGCTCCCTACGAGCAGTACTTC. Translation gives CASSLHRGAPYEQYF.

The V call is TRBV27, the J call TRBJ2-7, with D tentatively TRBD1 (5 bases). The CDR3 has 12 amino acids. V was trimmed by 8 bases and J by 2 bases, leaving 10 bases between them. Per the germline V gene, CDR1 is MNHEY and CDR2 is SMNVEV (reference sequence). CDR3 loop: CASWTSPYEQYF. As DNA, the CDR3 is TGTGCCAGCTGGACATCGCCCTACGAGCAGTACTTC.

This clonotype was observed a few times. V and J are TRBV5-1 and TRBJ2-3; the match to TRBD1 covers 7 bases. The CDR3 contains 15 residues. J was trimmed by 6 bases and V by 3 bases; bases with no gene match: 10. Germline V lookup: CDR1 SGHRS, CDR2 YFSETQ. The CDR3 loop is CASSSGQTFEDTQYF. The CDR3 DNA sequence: TGCGCCAGCAGCTCGGGACAGACCTTCGAGGATACGCAGTATTTT.

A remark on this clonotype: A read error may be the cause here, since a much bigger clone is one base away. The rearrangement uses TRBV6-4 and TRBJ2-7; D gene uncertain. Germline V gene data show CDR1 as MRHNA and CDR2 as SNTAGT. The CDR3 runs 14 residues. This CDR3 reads CASSDSDESYEQNF. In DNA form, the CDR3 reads TGTGCCAGCAGTGACTCCGACGAGTCCTACGAGCAGAACTTC.

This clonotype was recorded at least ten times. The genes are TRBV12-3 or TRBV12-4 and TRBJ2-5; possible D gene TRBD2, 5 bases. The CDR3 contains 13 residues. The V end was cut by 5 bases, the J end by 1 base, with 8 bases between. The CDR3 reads CASSREGQETQYF. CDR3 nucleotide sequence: TGTGCCAGCAGTCGAGAGGGCCAAGAGACCCAGTACTTC.